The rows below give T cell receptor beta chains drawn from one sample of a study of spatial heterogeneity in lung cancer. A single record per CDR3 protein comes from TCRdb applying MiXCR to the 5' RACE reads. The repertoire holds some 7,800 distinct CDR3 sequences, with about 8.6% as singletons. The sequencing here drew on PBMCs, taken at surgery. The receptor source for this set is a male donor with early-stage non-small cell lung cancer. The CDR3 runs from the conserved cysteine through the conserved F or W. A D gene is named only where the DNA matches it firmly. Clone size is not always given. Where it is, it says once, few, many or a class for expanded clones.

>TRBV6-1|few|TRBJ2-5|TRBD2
TGTGCCAGCAGGGAGGGACTAGCGGGTTACGAGACCCAGTACTTC
CASREGLAGYETQYF
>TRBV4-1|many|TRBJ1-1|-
TGCGCCAGCAGCCAAGAGAGGAGAGATGAAGCTTTCTTT
CASSQERRDEAFF
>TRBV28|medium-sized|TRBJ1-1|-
TGTGCCAGCAGCCAAACATCCATGAACACTGAAGCTTTCTTT
CASSQTSMNTEAFF
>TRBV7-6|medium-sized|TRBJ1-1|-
TGTGCCAGCAGCTTACCCCTTGGTGAACAACACACTGAAGCTTTCTTT
CASSLPLGEQHTEAFF
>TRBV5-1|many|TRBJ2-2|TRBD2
TGCGCCAGCAGCTTAAGCGGGATTGACGGGGAGCTGTTTTTT
CASSLSGIDGELFF
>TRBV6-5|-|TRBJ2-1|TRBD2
TGTGCCAGCAGTTACTTCGGCCTAGCGGGAGGCCTTCTATACAATGAGCAGTTCTTC
CASSYFGLAGGLLYNEQFF
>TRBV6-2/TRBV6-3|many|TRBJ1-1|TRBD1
TGTGCCAGCAGTTATCGGACAGGGCGGGAAGCTGAAGCTTTCTTT
CASSYRTGREAEAFF
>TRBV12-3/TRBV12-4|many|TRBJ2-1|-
TGTGCCAGCAGTTCGGTAGGGAGGAATGAGCAGTTCTTC
CASSSVGRNEQFF
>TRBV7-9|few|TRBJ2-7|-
TGTGCCAGCAGCCCGAAAGCCCCGGGCGAGCAGTACTTC
CASSPKAPGEQYF
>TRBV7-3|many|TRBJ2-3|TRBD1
TGTGCCAGCAGCTCGACAGGGGGAGATACGCAGTATTTT
CASSSTGGDTQYF
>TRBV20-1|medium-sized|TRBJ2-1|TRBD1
TGCAGTGCTAGTGCGGCAGGGGGCATTGATGAGCAGTTCTTC
CSASAAGGIDEQFF
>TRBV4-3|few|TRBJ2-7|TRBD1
TGCGCCAGCAGCCAAGAAGACAGGGGTTCCTACGAGCAGTACTTC
CASSQEDRGSYEQYF
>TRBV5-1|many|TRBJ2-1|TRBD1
TGCGCCAGCAGCTTTCGAGACAGGGCGCCACTCTACAATGAGCAGTTCTTC
CASSFRDRAPLYNEQFF
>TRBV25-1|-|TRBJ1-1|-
TGTGCCAGTCAGTATTCGAACACTGAAGCTTTCTTT
CASQYSNTEAFF
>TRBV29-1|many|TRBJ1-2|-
TGCAGCGTTCCAGAGGGGCAGGCTAACTATGGCTACACCTTC
CSVPEGQANYGYTF
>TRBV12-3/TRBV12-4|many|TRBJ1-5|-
TGTGCCAGCAGTTTAGCGGGACCCCAGCAGGAGTGGAGCAATCAGCCCCAGCATTTT
CASSLAGPQQEWSNQPQHF
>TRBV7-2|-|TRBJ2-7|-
TGTGCCAGCAGCTTAGCCCCAGACTACGAGCAGTACTTC
CASSLAPDYEQYF
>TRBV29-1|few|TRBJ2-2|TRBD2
TGCAGCGTTTCTACGGAGCGGGATTACACCGGGGAGCTGTTTTTT
CSVSTERDYTGELFF
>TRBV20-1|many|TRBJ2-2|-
TGCAGTGCTGGGGATAACACCGGGGAGCTGTTTTTT
CSAGDNTGELFF
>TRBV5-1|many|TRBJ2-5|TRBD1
TGCGCCAGCAGCTTGGCCGGGACAGAAGAGACCCAGTACTTC
CASSLAGTEETQYF